This T cell receptor beta chain was profiled in a study of blood T cell repertoires in COVID-19 (dated by TCRdb to about 2020). At the level of the whole study: Samples covering the acute and convalescent phases of COVID-19 were provided by collaborators in the United States, Italy and Spain. The material from the prospective study consisted of cDNA or gDNA derived from T cells, B-cell-depleted T cells, or PBMCs. The dataset comprised deeply sampled blood TCRbeta repertoires from subjects exposed to, actively infected with, or recovered from COVID-19. A freely available public database, intended as a resource for researchers studying the immune response to SARS-CoV-2, is where the repertoires were released. Samples were obtained from the ongoing ImmuneRACE study (first 160 participants) and from some 1,300 subjects provided by 6 global collaborators. A de-identified subject ID, COVID-19 status, age in years and sex were almost always included in the sample metadata. HLA class I and class II types, where available, came from metadata supplied by the sample provider rather than from assay-based typing. The paper's findings and limits, for the study overall: Clinical and demographic metadata were provided uncurated, with the amount varying by source and participant.

Collaborating institutions collected whole blood in K2EDTA tubes following their own protocols. For TCRbeta analysis, collaborator samples were shipped as frozen whole blood, as isolated PBMCs, or as DNA extracted from either sample type. V was cut back by 4 bases and J by 6 bases, leaving a gap of 11 bases between them. From the cysteine up to the phenylalanine, the CDR3 has a length of 13 residues. The only DNA kept is the CDR3, 39 bases in frame from the first base. CDR1 and CDR2, per the germline V gene, are SGHTA and FQGTGA. The immunoSEQ Assay, a bias-controlled multiplex PCR, was used to amplify TCRbeta CDR3 regions from genomic DNA. Regarding the original processing steps: Nucleated cell counts per sample were estimated from amplification of reference gene primers within the assay. To quantify the absolute abundance of each unique TCRbeta CDR3 rearrangement, sequence reads were collapsed and filtered. Productive Simpson clonality was computed per sample as the square root of Simpson's diversity index over productive rearrangements. Drawn from immuneACCESS, this table holds only the in-frame rearrangements with V and J called that TCRdb kept. Clones are partly lost; checked studies trace under half to an unresolved V gene and leave the rest unexplained. The V and J calls and the clone size are those of that table, but D and trimming were determined from the DNA. Across this sample there are under 250,000 clones, with approximately 90% seen only once. The ten largest clones take up 1.2% of the sample.

The table lists this clone with a count of one. Its antigen is unknown. It has no much larger one-base neighbor in the sample; base qualities were not kept. This chain joins TRBV7-3 to TRBJ2-3; the best D guess is TRBD2, with 5 bases matching. The material sequenced was peripheral blood. This clonotype was obtained from a man younger than 45 with acute or convalescent COVID-19. The nucleotide sequence is given as TGTGCCAGCAGCTCGGGGTTTCAGGATACGCAGTATTTT. Its translation reads: CASSSGFQDTQYF. Reference TRBV7-3 and TRBJ2-3 proteins supply the regions before and after the CDR3; the full variable domain is: GAGVSQTPSNKVTEKGKYVELRCDPISGHTALYWYRQSLGQGPEFLIYFQGTGAADDSGLPNDRFFAVRPEGSVSTLKIQRTERGDSAVYLCASSSGFQDTQYFGPGTRLTVL.